This T cell receptor (beta chain) was identified in a study of regulatory T cells in long-lasting Graves disease. Study-wide results and limits: Lower TCR diversity characterized persistent Graves' patients relative to newly diagnosed patients.

Time point: newly diagnosed GD, antithyroid drugs for less than 3 months. The TCR library used RNA extracted from PBMCs. TCR beta libraries were built with iRepertoire HTBI primers and Arm-PCR of CDR3 regions. MiXCR, run by TCRdb on the multiplex PCR reads, gives a single entry per CDR3 protein. The data hold a few hundred thousand distinct CDR3 sequences, with about 10% observed a single time. This clonotype occurred a few times. Antigen unknown. Germline-derived CDR1 and CDR2 are MNHNS and SASEGT. The CDR3 spans 15 residues. V shed 7 bases and J 4 bases; nucleotides not matched to a gene: 12. The same data also contributed to another study, on T cells in Graves' hyperthyroidism and ophthalmopathy.

J is TRBJ1-2 and V is TRBV6-1; 7 bases fit TRBD1. The sample consisted of peripheral blood mononuclear cells (PBMCs), taken at new diagnosis, from a patient treated with antithyroid drugs. This TCR was recovered from a woman aged 18 to 35 with Graves disease. CDR3 nucleotides: TGTGCCAGCACCAGGGGGAGGGGGCGCGGCTATGGCTACACCTTC. Translating it yields CASTRGRGRGYGYTF.